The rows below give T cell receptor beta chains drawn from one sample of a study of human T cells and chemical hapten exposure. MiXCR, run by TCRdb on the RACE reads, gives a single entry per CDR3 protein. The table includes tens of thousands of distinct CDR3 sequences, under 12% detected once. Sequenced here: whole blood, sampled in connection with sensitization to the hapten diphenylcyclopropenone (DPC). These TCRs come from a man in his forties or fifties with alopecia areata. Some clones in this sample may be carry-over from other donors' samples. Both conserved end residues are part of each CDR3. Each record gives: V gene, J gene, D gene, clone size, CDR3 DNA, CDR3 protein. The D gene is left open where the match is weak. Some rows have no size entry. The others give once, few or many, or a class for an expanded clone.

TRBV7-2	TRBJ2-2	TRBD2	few	TGTGCCAGCAGCGGCGGGAGGGGGACCGGGGAGCTGTTTTTT	CASSGGRGTGELFF
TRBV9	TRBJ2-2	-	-	TGTGCCAGCAGCGTGAGGGGGGGGAACACCGGGGAGCTGTTTTTT	CASSVRGGNTGELFF
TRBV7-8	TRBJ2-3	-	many	TGTGCCAGCAGCTTAGCAGGAGCAGATACGCAGTATTTT	CASSLAGADTQYF
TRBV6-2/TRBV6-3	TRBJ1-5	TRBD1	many	TGTGCCAGCAGTTCCAGCGCCGGGACAGGGGGTAATCAGCCCCAGCATTTT	CASSSSAGTGGNQPQHF
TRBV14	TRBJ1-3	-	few	TGTGCCAGCAGCCAAGATCAGGGGACCTCTGGAAACACCATATATTTT	CASSQDQGTSGNTIYF
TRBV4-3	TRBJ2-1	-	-	TGCGCCAGCAGCCAGAATTTGGAGTTGGGGAACAATGAGCAGTTCTTC	CASSQNLELGNNEQFF
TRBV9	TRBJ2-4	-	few	TGTGCCAGCAGCCCAGAGACGACCGGAAACATTCAGTACTTC	CASSPETTGNIQYF
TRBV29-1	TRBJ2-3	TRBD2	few	TGCAGCGTTGATGTGGCTAGCGGAGATACGCAGTATTTT	CSVDVASGDTQYF
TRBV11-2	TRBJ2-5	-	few	TGTGCCAGCAGCCCTTTTCCGGGGCCCGTACAAGAGACCCAGTACTTC	CASSPFPGPVQETQYF
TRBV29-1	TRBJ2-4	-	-	TGCAGCGGGGGTGAAGGTGGCCTAGCCAAAAACATTCAGTACTTC	CSGGEGGLAKNIQYF
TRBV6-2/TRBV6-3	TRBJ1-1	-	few	TGTGCCAGCAGTCTGACAGGAACTTCCACTGAAGCTTTCTTT	CASSLTGTSTEAFF
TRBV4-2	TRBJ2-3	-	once	TGTGCCAGCAGCCAGGACCTAGGGATAGATACGCAGTATTTT	CASSQDLGIDTQYF
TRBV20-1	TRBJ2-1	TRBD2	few	TGCAGTGCGTCCCTAGCGGGGATCCTCAATGAGCAGTTCTTC	CSASLAGILNEQFF
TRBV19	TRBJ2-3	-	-	TGTGCCAGTAGCCCCGACCCGCAGAGGTCGCAGTATTTT	CASSPDPQRSQYF
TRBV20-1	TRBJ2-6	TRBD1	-	TGCAGTGCTAGAGCCAACAGGGGTAAAAGCTCTGGGGCCAACGTCCTGACTTTC	CSARANRGKSSGANVLTF
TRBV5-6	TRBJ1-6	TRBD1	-	TGTGCCAGCAGCCCCGGGGCAGGGGGGATTTCACCCCTCCACTTT	CASSPGAGGISPLHF
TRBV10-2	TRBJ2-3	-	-	TGCGCCAGCAGTGAGGTTAGGCCAGATACGCAGTATTTT	CASSEVRPDTQYF
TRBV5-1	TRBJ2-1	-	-	TGCGCCAGCAGCTTTGAGGGATCTTCCAATGAGCAGTTCTTC	CASSFEGSSNEQFF
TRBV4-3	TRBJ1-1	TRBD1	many	TGCGCCAGCAGCCTAATGACAGGGGAGAACACTGAAGCTTTCTTT	CASSLMTGENTEAFF
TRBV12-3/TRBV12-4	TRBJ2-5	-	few	TGTGCCAGCAGACACCCCGGAGAGACCCAGTACTTC	CASRHPGETQYF
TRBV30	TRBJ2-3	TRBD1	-	TGTGCCTGGAACCGACAGGGTACAGATACGCAGTATTTT	CAWNRQGTDTQYF
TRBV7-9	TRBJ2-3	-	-	TGTGCCAGCAGCTTAGAAGGTAGGGGGGGGACGCAGTATTTT	CASSLEGRGGTQYF
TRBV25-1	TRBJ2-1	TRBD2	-	TGTGCCAGTGGACTAGCGGGGACGGATGAGCAGTTCTTC	CASGLAGTDEQFF
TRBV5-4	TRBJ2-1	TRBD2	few	TGTGCCAGCAGCTCCGGGACTAGCACAACCAATGAGCAGTTCTTC	CASSSGTSTTNEQFF
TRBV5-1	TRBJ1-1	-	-	TGCGCCAGCAGCTCTCTAGGACTGCGGAACACTGAAGCTTTCTTT	CASSSLGLRNTEAFF
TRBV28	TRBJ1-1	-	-	TGTGCCAGCAGACGGCTGAACACTGAAGCTTTCTTT	CASRRLNTEAFF
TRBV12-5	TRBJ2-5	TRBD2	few	TGTGCTAGTGGTTTGGGGCTAGCGGGATATCAAGAGACCCAGTACTTC	CASGLGLAGYQETQYF
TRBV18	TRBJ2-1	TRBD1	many	TGTGCCAGCTCACCACCCGGGACAGGTTTCTACAATGAGCAGTTCTTC	CASSPPGTGFYNEQFF
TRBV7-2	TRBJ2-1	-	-	TGTGCCAGCAGCTTAGCCCTTTCTGGCGCGGGTTCCTACAATGAGCAGTTCTTC	CASSLALSGAGSYNEQFF
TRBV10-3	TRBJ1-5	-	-	TGTGCCATCAGTGAGTCGAGGACTTACAATCAGCCCCAGCATTTT	CAISESRTYNQPQHF
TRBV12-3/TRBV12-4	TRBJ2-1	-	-	TGTGCCAGCAGTTTACTCTGGAATCGGGGTGAGCAGTTCTTC	CASSLLWNRGEQFF
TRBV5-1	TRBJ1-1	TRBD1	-	TGCGCCAGCAGCTTCTCCGGGACAGGGGGCACTGAAGCTTTCTTT	CASSFSGTGGTEAFF
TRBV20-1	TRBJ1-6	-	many	TGCAGTGCTAGTCGCAGCTCCTATAATTCACCCCTCCACTTT	CSASRSSYNSPLHF
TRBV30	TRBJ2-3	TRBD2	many	TGTGCCTGGAGTGTAATAGCGGGAGTGGAAGATACGCAGTATTTT	CAWSVIAGVEDTQYF
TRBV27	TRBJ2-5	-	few	TGTGCCAGCAGCGCAACCGGGGCTGGGGAGACCCAGTACTTC	CASSATGAGETQYF
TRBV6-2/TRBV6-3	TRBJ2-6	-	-	TGTGCCAGCAGATTTGGGCGGCAAGGGGCCAACGTCCTGACTTTC	CASRFGRQGANVLTF
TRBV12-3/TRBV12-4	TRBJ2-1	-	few	TGTGCCAGCAGTTTAGGTCAATCTTACAATGAGCAGTTCTTC	CASSLGQSYNEQFF
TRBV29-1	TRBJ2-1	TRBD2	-	TGCAGCGTTGGGACTAGGGACGGTGAGCAGTTCTTC	CSVGTRDGEQFF
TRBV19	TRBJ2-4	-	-	TGTGCCAGTAGTATCAAAGGCCCGCTTCCAGCCAAAAACATTCAGTACTTC	CASSIKGPLPAKNIQYF
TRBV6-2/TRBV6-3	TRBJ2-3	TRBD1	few	TGTGCCAGCAGTTACTCCTTCCCGGGACAGGGAGGGGATACGCAGTATTTT	CASSYSFPGQGGDTQYF
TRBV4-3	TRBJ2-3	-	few	TGCGCCAGCAGCCAAAGCTGGGTCACAGATACGCAGTATTTT	CASSQSWVTDTQYF
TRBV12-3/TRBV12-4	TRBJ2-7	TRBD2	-	TGTGCCAGCAAGGAACTAGCGGGGTCCTACGAGCAGTACTTC	CASKELAGSYEQYF
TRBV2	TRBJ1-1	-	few	TGTGCCAGCAGTGAAGAGATGGTGGGTGAAGCTTTCTTT	CASSEEMVGEAFF
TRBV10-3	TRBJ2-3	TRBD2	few	TGTGCCATCAGGGCACTAGCGGGTGAGGCAGATACGCAGTATTTT	CAIRALAGEADTQYF
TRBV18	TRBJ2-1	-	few	TGTGCCAGCTCACCGTTACGCCCTAGCTCCTACAATGAGCAGTTCTTC	CASSPLRPSSYNEQFF
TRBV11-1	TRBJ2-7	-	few	TGTGCCAGCAGCCACTACCTCAAAGACAGGAACGAGCAGTACTTC	CASSHYLKDRNEQYF
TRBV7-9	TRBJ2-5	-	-	TGTGCCAGCAGCTTAGGCAGTCAAGAGACCCAGTACTTC	CASSLGSQETQYF
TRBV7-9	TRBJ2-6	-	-	TGTGCCAGCAGCTTAGGCAGTCTGGGGGCCAACGTCCTGACTTTC	CASSLGSLGANVLTF
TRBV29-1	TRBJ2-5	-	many	TGCAGCGTTGAAGTCGGGGGAGCGGAGACCCAGTACTTC	CSVEVGGAETQYF
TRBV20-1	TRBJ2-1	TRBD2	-	TGCAGTGCTAGGGGACTAGCGGGGGGGATCTTC	CSARGLAGGIF
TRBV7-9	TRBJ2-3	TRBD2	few	TGTGCCAGCAGCTCCAGCGGGAGTGCAGATACGCAGTATTTT	CASSSSGSADTQYF
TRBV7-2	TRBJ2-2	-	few	TGTGCCAGCAAACCTTCATGGGGGGAGCTGTTTTTT	CASKPSWGELFF
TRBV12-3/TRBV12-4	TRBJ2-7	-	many	TGTGCCAGCAGTTTAAGTGGTGCCCACGAGCAGTACTTC	CASSLSGAHEQYF